The clone carrying this T cell receptor beta chain was seen more than once but under ten times. Antigen specificity is unknown. V lost 2 bases to trimming and J lost 6 bases, with 10 bases between them. The CDR3 runs 13 residues. This sample was included in a study of blood T cells in healthy people across ages. Per-sample yields of isolated PBMCs were at least 6 million. Overall study findings and caveats: Older age coincided with a roughly linear decline in TCR beta diversity per million T cells.

A J-beta primer mix and a sample-barcoded 5' primer were used in a second PCR of about 7 to 12 cycles. TCRdb re-derived calls from the 5' RACE reads in MiXCR, one entry per CDR3 protein. Of 1.5 million to 2 million distinct CDR3 sequences listed, roughly 32% are singletons. This rearrangement joins TRBV12-3 or TRBV12-4 to TRBJ1-1; perhaps TRBD1 as D (5 bases). This receptor was obtained from a woman aged 25 to 39 in good health. Sequencing was done on a sample of blood. CDR3 sequence: CASSLWGGAEAFF. CDR3 nucleotide sequence: TGTGCCAGCAGTTTATGGGGGGGAGCTGAAGCTTTCTTT.